This TCR beta chain originates from a study of Graves' ophthalmopathy and Graves' hyperthyroidism. Broader study findings: The model's ophthalmopathy progression predictions had around 67% sensitivity and less than 85% specificity.

A word on this clonotype: Its antigen remains unknown.

Amplified material comprised TCR beta CDR3 regions derived from RNA transcripts. Amplification began with first-round RT-PCR using HTBI primers, then second-round multiplex PCR was performed. From the multiplex PCR reads, TCRdb called clonotypes with MiXCR, one entry per CDR3 protein. The sample holds 450,000 to 600,000 distinct CDR3 sequences; under 45% are singletons and the top ten take around 4.6%. The source material was peripheral blood or thyroid tissue (not recorded which). This TCR was sampled from an adult man with Graves' hyperthyroidism.

This CDR3 reads CASSLSTGTSGMETQYF. The DNA for the CDR3 is TGTGCCAGCAGCCTAAGCACCGGGACTAGCGGGATGGAGACCCAGTACTTC. The chain uses TRBV7-9 and TRBJ2-5; TRBD2 matches 13 bases. This CDR3 has 17 amino acids. V lost 5 bases to trimming and J lost 5 bases; unmatched junction nucleotides: 11. Germline V lookup: CDR1 SEHNR, CDR2 FQNEAQ (reference sequence).